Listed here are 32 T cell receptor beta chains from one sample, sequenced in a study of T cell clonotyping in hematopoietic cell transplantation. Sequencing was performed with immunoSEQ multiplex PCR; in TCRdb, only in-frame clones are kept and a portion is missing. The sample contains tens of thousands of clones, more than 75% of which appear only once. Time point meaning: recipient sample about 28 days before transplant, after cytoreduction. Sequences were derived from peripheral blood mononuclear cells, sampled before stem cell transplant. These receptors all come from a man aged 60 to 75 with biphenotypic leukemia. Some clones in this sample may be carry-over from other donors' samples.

CDR3 region: CAWSALSTDTQYF. DNA for the CDR3: TGTGCCTGGAGTGCCTTGAGCACAGATACGCAGTATTTT. The V gene is TRBV30, the J gene TRBJ2-3, with D unclear. This CDR3 is 13 amino acids long. Germline CDR1 reads GTSNPN; CDR2 reads SVGIG (reference sequence). V was cut by 1 base and J by 0 bases, with 5 bases left in between.

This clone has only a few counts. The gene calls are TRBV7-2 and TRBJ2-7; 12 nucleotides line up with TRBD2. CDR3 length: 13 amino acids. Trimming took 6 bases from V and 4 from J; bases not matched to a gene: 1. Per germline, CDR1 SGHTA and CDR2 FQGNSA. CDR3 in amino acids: CASRTSGSYEQYF. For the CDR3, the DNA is TGTGCCAGCAGGACTAGCGGGAGTTACGAGCAGTACTTC.

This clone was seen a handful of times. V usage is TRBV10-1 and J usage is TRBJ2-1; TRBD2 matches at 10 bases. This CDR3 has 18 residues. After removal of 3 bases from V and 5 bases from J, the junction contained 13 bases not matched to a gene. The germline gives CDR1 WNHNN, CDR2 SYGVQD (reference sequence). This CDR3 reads CASSDIASGSFFHNEQFF. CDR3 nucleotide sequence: TGCGCCAGCAGTGACATTGCTAGCGGGAGTTTTTTCCACAATGAGCAGTTCTTC.

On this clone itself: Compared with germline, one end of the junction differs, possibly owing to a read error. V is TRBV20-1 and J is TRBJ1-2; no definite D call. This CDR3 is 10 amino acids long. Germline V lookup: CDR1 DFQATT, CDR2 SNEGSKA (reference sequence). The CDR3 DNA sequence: TGCAGTGCTAGAGAGGGGTGTCGGGGCTTC. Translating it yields CSAREGCRGF.

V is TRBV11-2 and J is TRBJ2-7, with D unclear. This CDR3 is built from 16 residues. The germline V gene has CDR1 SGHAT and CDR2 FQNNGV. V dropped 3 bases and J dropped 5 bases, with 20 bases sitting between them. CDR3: CASSLDHLGSWDEQYF. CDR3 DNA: TGTGCCAGCAGCTTGGACCACCTTGGGTCTTGGGACGAGCAGTACTTC.

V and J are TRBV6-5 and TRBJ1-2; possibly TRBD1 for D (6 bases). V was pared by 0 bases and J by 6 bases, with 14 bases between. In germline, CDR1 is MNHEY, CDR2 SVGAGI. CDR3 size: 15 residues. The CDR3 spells CASSYSTTDSNGYTF. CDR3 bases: TGTGCCAGCAGTTACTCGACGACGGACAGCAATGGCTACACCTTC.

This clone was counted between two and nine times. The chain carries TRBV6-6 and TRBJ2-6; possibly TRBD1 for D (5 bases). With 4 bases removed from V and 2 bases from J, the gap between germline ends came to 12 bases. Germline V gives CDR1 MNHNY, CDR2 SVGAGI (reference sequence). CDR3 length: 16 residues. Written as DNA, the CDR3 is TGTGCCAGCAGTTCGACAGCCACCCCTGGGGCCAACGTCCTGACTTTC. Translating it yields CASSSTATPGANVLTF.

Written as DNA, the CDR3 is TGTGCCAGCAGTGCCCCCGACAGAGAGAACACTGAAGCTTTCTTT. This encodes CASSAPDRENTEAFF. This chain uses TRBV2 with TRBJ1-1; maybe TRBD1 (5 bases). Germline lookup yields CDR1 SNHLY and CDR2 FYNNEI. The V and J ends lost 4 bases and 1 base respectively, with 13 bases between them. This CDR3 is 15 amino acids long.

CDR3 nucleotide sequence: TGTGCCAGCAGCTTAGGAGGGTTTGCCTATGGCTACACCTTC. Translation gives CASSLGGFAYGYTF. The chain recombines TRBV7-2 with TRBJ1-2; the D is unclear. Germline V gene sequence: CDR1 SGHTA, CDR2 FQGNSA. The CDR3 is made up of 14 amino acids. Trimming pared 1 base from V and 4 bases from J, leaving 10 bases between. Full variable domain (missing parts from reference TRBV7-2 and TRBJ1-2): GAGVSQSPSNKVTEKGKDVELRCDPISGHTALYWYRQSLGQGLEFLIYFQGNSAPDKSGLPSDRFSAERTGGSVSTLTIQRTQQEDSAVYLCASSLGGFAYGYTFGSGTRLTVV.

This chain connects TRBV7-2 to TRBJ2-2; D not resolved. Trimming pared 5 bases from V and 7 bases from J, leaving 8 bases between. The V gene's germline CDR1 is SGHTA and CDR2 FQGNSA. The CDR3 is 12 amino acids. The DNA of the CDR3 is TGTGCCAGCAGCCTAGACTTCGGGGAGCTGTTTTTT. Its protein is CASSLDFGELFF.

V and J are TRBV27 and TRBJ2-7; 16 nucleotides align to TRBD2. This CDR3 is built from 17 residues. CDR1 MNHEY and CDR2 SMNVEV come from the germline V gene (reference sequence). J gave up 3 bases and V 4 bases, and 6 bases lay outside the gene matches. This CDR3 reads CASSSGTSGRVGYEQYF. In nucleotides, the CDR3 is TGTGCCAGCAGTTCCGGGACTAGCGGGAGGGTTGGCTACGAGCAGTACTTC.

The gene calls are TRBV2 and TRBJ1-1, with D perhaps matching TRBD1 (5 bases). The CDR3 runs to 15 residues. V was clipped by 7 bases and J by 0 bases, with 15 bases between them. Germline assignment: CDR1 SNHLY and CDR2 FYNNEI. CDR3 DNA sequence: TGTGCCAGCACCCTAGGGTCAGGGCTGAACACTGAAGCTTTCTTT. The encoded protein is CASTLGSGLNTEAFF. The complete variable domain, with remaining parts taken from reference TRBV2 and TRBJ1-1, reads EPEVTQTPSHQVTQMGQEVILRCVPISNHLYFYWYRQILGQKVEFLVSFYNNEISEKSEIFDDQFSVERPDGSNFTLKIRSTKLEDSAMYFCASTLGSGLNTEAFFGQGTRLTVV.

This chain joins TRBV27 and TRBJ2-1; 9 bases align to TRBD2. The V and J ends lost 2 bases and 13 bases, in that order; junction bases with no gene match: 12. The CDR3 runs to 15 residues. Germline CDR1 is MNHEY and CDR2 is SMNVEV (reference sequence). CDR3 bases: TGTGCCAGCAGTTTACGGTTAGCGGGAGCCCCCACACAGTTCTTC. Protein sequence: CASSLRLAGAPTQFF.

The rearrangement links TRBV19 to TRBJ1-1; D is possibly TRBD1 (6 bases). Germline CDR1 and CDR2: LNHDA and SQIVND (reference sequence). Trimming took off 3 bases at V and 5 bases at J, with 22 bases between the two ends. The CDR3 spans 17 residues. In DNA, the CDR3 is TGTGCCAGTAGTATTCCCCTTTTGGAAGGAGGGGGTACTGAAGCTTTCTTT. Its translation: CASSIPLLEGGGTEAFF.

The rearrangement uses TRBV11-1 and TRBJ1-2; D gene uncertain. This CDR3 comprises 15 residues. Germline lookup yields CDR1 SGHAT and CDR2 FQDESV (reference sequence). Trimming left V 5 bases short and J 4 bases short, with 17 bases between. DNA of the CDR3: TGTGCCAGCAGCCTACACGCATCACCGCTCTATGGCTACACCTTC. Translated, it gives CASSLHASPLYGYTF.

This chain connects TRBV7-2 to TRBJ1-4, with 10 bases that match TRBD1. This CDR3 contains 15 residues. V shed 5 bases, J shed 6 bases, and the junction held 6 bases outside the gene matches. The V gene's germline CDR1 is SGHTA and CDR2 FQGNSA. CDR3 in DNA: TGTGCCAGCAGCCCTGACAGGGGGCGCGATGAAAAACTGTTTTTT. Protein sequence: CASSPDRGRDEKLFF.

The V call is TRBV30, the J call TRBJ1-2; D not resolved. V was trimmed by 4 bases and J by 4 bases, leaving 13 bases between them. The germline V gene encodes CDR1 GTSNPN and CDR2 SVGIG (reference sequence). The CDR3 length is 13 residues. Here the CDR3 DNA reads TGTGCCTGGAACGAAGAGGGTCTCTATGGCTACACCTTC. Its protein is CAWNEEGLYGYTF.

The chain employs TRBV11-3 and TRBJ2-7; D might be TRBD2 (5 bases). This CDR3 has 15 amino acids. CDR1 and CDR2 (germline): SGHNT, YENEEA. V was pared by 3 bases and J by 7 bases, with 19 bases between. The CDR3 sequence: CASSLRDPRLGEQYF. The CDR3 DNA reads TGTGCCAGCAGCTTGAGGGATCCCCGGTTGGGTGAGCAGTACTTC.

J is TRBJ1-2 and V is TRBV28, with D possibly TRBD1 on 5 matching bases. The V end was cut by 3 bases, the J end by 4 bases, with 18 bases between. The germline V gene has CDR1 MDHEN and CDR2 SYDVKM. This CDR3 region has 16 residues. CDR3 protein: CASSLPPGGSLYGYTF. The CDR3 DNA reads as TGTGCCAGCAGTTTGCCCCCTGGGGGTTCCCTCTATGGCTACACCTTC.

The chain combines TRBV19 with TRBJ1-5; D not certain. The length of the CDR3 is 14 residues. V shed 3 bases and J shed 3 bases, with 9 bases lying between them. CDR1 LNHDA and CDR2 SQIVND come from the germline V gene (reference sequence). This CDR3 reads CASSIGQFNQPQHF. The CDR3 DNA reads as TGTGCCAGTAGTATCGGGCAGTTCAATCAGCCCCAGCATTTT. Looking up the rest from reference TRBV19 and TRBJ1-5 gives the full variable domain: DGGITQSPKYLFRKEGQNVTLSCEQNLNHDAMYWYRQDPGQGLRLIYYSQIVNDFQKGDIAEGYSVSREKKESFPLTVTSAQKNPTAFYLCASSIGQFNQPQHFGDGTRLSIL.

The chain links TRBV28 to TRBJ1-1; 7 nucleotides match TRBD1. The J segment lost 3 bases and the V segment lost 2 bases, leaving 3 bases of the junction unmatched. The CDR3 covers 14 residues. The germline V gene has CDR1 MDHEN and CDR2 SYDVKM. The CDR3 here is CASSLSRGDTEAFF. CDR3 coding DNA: TGTGCCAGCAGTTTAAGCAGGGGGGACACTGAAGCTTTCTTT. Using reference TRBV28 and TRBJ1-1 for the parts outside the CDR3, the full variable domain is DVKVTQSSRYLVKRTGEKVFLECVQDMDHENMFWYRQDPGLGLRLIYFSYDVKMKEKGDIPEGYSVSREKKERFSLILESASTNQTSMYLCASSLSRGDTEAFFGQGTRLTVV.

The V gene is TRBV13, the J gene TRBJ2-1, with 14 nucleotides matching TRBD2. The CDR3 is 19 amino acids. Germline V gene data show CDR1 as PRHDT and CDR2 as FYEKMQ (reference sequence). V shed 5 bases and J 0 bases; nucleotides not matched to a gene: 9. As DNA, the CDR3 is TGTGCCAGCAGCGGAAGGGGGGGACTAGCGGGAGTCTCCTACAATGAGCAGTTCTTC. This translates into CASSGRGGLAGVSYNEQFF.

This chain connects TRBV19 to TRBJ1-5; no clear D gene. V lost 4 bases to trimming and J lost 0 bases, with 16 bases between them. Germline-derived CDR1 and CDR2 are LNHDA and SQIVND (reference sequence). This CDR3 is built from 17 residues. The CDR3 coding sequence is TGTGCCAGTAGTAGGGATCAGCGGGCACCTAGCAATCAGCCCCAGCATTTT. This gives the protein CASSRDQRAPSNQPQHF.

The CDR3 spells CASSSLDRVQYF. CDR3 in DNA: TGTGCCAGCAGTTCCCTCGACAGGGTTCAGTACTTC. This sequence joins TRBV27 and TRBJ2-7; 7 positions match TRBD1. The CDR3 sequence is 12 residues long. The J segment lost 10 bases and the V segment lost 4 bases, leaving 7 bases of the junction unmatched. CDR1 is MNHEY and CDR2 is SMNVEV in the germline V gene (reference sequence).

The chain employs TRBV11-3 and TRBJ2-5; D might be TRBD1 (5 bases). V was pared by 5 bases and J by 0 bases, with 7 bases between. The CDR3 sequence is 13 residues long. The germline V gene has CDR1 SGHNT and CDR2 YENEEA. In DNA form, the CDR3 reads TGTGCCAGCAGCCCAGGGCACCAAGAGACCCAGTACTTC. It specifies CASSPGHQETQYF.

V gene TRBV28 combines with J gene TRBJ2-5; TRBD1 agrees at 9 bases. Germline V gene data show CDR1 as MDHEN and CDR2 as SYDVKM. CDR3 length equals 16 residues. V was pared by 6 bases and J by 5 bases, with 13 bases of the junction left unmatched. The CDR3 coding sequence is TGTGCCAGCAGCCCCGGGACAGGGAGGGTGGGGGAGACCCAGTACTTC. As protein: CASSPGTGRVGETQYF.

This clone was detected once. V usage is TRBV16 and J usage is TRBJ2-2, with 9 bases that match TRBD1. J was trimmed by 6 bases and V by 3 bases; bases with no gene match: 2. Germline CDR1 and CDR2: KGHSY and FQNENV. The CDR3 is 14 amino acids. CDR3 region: CASSQRQGAGELFF. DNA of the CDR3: TGTGCCAGCAGCCAGAGACAGGGGGCCGGGGAGCTGTTTTTT.

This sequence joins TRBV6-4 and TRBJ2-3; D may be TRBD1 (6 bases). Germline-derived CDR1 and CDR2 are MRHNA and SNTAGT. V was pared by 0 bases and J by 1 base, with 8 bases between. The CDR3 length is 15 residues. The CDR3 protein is CASSDSPGGTDTQYF. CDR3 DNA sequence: TGTGCCAGCAGTGACTCTCCAGGGGGCACAGATACGCAGTATTTT.

The CDR3 DNA reads TGTGCCAGCAGTAGCTACGAGCAGTACTTC. Translated, it gives CASSSYEQYF. This chain uses TRBV25-1 with TRBJ2-7, with unresolved D. Germline V lookup: CDR1 MGHDK, CDR2 SYGVNS. CDR3 size: 10 residues. Trimming pared 5 bases from V and 3 bases from J, leaving 2 bases between.

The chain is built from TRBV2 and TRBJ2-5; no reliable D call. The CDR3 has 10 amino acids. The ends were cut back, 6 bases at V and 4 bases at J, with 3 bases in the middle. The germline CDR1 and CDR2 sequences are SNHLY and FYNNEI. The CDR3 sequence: CASRSETQYF. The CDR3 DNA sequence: TGTGCCAGCAGGTCAGAGACCCAGTACTTC. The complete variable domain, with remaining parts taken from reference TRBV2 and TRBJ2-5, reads EPEVTQTPSHQVTQMGQEVILRCVPISNHLYFYWYRQILGQKVEFLVSFYNNEISEKSEIFDDQFSVERPDGSNFTLKIRSTKLEDSAMYFCASRSETQYFGPGTRLLVL.

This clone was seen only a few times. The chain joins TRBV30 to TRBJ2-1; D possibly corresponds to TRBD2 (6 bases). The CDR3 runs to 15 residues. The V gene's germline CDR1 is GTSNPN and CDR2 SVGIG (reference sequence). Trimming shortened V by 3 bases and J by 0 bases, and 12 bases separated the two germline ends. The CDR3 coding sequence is TGTGCCTGGAGCGTAGGGACTTCCTCCTACAATGAGCAGTTCTTC. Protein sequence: CAWSVGTSSYNEQFF.

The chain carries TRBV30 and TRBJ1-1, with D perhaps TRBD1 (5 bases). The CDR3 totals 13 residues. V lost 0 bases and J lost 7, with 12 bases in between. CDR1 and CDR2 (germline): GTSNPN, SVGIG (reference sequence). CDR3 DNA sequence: TGTGCCTGGAGTGTACTGAGGGGTGGTGAAGCTTTCTTT. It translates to CAWSVLRGGEAFF.